This paragraph reports one T cell receptor beta chain. CDR1 MRHNA and CDR2 SNTAGT come from the germline V gene. The CDR3 contains 16 residues. Trimming shortened V by 3 bases and J by 0 bases, and 12 bases separated the two germline ends. These data are taken from a study of control samples from healthy donors and cancer patients. The data were produced by immunoSEQ multiplex PCR, yet TCRdb's version contains in-frame clones alone and is incomplete. The data contain 100,000 to 150,000 clones, roughly 90% of them singletons. Material: blood. This sequence originates from a man aged 18 to 29 in good health. The V and J genes are TRBV6-4 and TRBJ2-1; no definite D call. The CDR3, as DNA: TGTGCCAGCAGTGAGGTTTACGTAAGCTCCTACAATGAGCAGTTCTTC. It yields the protein CASSEVYVSSYNEQFF.